Included here is one TCR beta chain sequence, with context. Only one count was recorded for this clone. Its antigen is unknown. Qualities for individual bases were not recorded, and no much larger clone is one base off. The entry originates in a study of cytomegalovirus exposure and HLA in healthy donors (dated by TCRdb to between 2016 and 2019). General notes on the study: In an earlier analysis of some 550 of the donors, about 260 Gb of sequence data and roughly 100 million unique TCR beta sequences from 150 million to 200 million T cells were reported. An early release covering about 600 HLA-typed donors comprised approximately 290 gigabases of sequencing data and tens of millions of unique TCR sequences. Of the 300 to 450 genotyped donors, 65% to 90% fell in the genetic ancestry cluster associated with self-reported Caucasian donors. The study was designed to test whether signatures of past pathogen exposure could be identified by cataloging public T cell receptors. Using immunosequencing, the study profiled T cell repertoires from 500 to 800 subjects and related those repertoires to cytomegalovirus serostatus. Besides the first cohort of roughly 700 subjects, a separate validation cohort made up of 120 different subjects was used. To predict cytomegalovirus infection status, the study brought together high-throughput TCR immunosequencing, statistical association of individual TCRs with disease status, and machine learning. A later analysis re-analyzed previously published TCR beta repertoires from several hundred donors and added high-resolution HLA genotyping to study TCR occurrence patterns. Rather than drawing on any new phenotypic data, the later analysis identified candidate immune exposures from TCR beta sequences and the way those sequences occurred across donors. An earlier analysis of some 500 of the donors used high-throughput TCR beta sequencing to judge whether each TCR beta V gene segment behaved as functional or pseudogenic. Donor age, sex, ethnicity and CMV serostatus were compiled alongside the repertoire data. Genome-wide SNP genotypes for about 60% of the 666 donors were used in a later genetic analysis, which treated that subset as a discovery cohort. All discovery cohort repertoires had been generated using a single sequencing platform. HLA typing included class I and class II loci at four-digit resolution. The number of typed donors differed by locus: about 620-640 for A, B, C, DRB1 and DQB1; 500 to 550 for DQA1; roughly 600 for DPA1; and approximately 450 for DPB1. Because of strong linkage in the cohort, roughly five DR-DQ haplotypes were treated as single units for association and clustering. Among about 410 genotyped donors of the cohort, an average of around 220,000 unique TCR beta nucleotide sequences was sequenced per donor, of which about 18% were non-productive. Study-wide conclusions, independent of this receptor: In a later analysis, several top co-occurrence clusters were reported to appear linked to parvovirus B19, influenza, CMV and Epstein-Barr virus. A further reported finding was that TCR beta sequences accurately predicted the HLA-A and HLA-B alleles for most subjects in the first cohort. Because the 87-base-pair reads could not distinguish some IMGT-functional V segments, including TRBV6-2 and TRBV6-3, those segments were excluded. A later analysis found that TCR association rates varied across HLA loci, with DRB1 alleles showing the most associated TCRs and HLA-C alleles the fewest. Most TCR sequences were seen in very few donors, while some public TCRs were found in many individuals. Linkage disequilibrium might explain the correlated functional status among segregating V segments, but an unknown experimental factor could not be excluded. The classifier was reported to diagnose cytomegalovirus status with high specificity and sensitivity in both the original cohort and the validation cohort. Roughly uniform sequencing depth across donors was assumed in presence/absence analyses, although this assumption may not hold. In a later genetic analysis, fewer N-insertions in productive TCRs were reported among donors in an Asian-associated ancestry cluster than the roughly 710-donor mean. The study gave a list of 150 to 200 TCR beta chains associated with cytomegalovirus. A cluster of highly shared sequence variants was judged likely to be a technical artifact of the sequencing pipeline. Over 15 rarely observed V segments, including chromosome 9 orphons, were excluded from the earlier analysis of a few hundred of the donors because counts were too low. A later analysis found that HLA-associated TCR beta chains were more clonally expanded and had lower generation probabilities than equally common non-associated chains. Most CMV-associated TCR beta chains appeared to be HLA-restricted in a later analysis, and the HLA associations seemed to be driven largely by CMV exposure. An earlier analysis of around 500 of the donors showed that most TCR beta V segments appeared in productive rearrangements either about 87% or about 30% of the time, which broadly matched IMGT annotations. At a false discovery rate of 0.05, a later analysis linked about 16,000 TCR beta sequences to specific HLA alleles. Strong co-occurrence of HLA alleles, especially DR and DQ, made assigning TCR associations to individual alleles difficult. In vitro tests confirmed that a few of the cytomegalovirus-associated TCR beta chains recognize cytomegalovirus antigens. The cohort was sequenced for TCR beta chains only, and without alpha or paired-chain data the features that could be detected were limited. For the cohort, immune exposure information was limited to CMV serostatus. V-gene and J-gene trimming of TCR beta chains was associated with a missense DCLRE1C variant in a later genetic analysis, and the association was replicated in an independent cohort. The authors suggested that the approach could potentially be generalized to other disease states and immunological phenotypes. Because some donors lacked HLA typing at each locus, the association tests relied only on the typed subset.

Receptors were amplified or captured by the immunoSEQ multiplex PCR assay. A mixture of 60 forward primers for TCR Vbeta segments and 13 reverse primers for TCR Jbeta segments was used in the multiplex PCR. A multiplex PCR assay on genomic DNA amplified the CDR3 region of rearranged TCR beta genes. The amplified TCR beta libraries were sequenced on the Illumina HiSeq System as 87-base-pair reads. The paper's processing steps were these. A later analysis counted approximately 84 million unique TCR beta chains across the approximately 700 repertoires, and approximately 11 million of these chains were shared by at least two donors. Raw reads were error-corrected and collapsed into unique sequences by a nearest-neighbor algorithm in which closely related sequences were merged to remove PCR and sequencing errors. V, D and J gene segments were assigned by aligning CDR3 sequences to IMGT reference sequences. For a sequence to be retained, a match of at least six nucleotides to both a V gene segment and a J gene segment was required. Rearrangements were classified as productive when the CDR3 lacked stop codons and remained in frame with V and J, and all other rearrangements were classified as non-productive. CDR3 was defined according to IMGT convention as the region running from the second conserved V-encoded cysteine to the conserved J-encoded phenylalanine. The earlier analysis of 500 to 750 of the donors excluded any sequence lacking an unambiguous match to a single V gene segment. An earlier analysis of 450 to 650 of the donors called V segments functional above 56.7% productive rearrangements and segregating when the between-donor standard deviation exceeded 5%. A statistical classification framework was built to diagnose cytomegalovirus status from the catalog of TCR beta chain sequences. V and J gene assignment, in a later analysis, came from comparing TCR nucleotide sequences with IMGT/GENE-DB human TR gene sequences. Using the TCRdist pipeline, a later analysis assigned CDR3 sequences along with most-parsimonious VDJ recombination scenarios. In a later analysis, each TCR beta chain was defined by its CDR3 amino acid sequence together with its V-gene family, and reads without a unique V-gene family were excluded. To address suspected cross-contamination and a sequencing artifact, a later analysis removed some 620 highly shared, low-generation-probability nucleotide sequences. For each public chain, a later analysis derived a clonal expansion index from normalized ranks of inferred template counts within each repertoire. In a later analysis, generation probabilities were computed using a VDJ recombination model fitted to out-of-frame rearrangements, and the results were checked against IGoR. In a later analysis, TCR-TCR, TCR-HLA and TCR-CMV co-occurrence was scored with hypergeometric tests, and a repertoire-size bias correction was applied to TCR pairs. False discovery rates were estimated in a later analysis by permuting HLA or CMV assignments 20 times. In a later analysis, co-occurring TCRs were grouped using DBSCAN, and TCRdist sequence similarity was added for clustering within HLA-allele-positive subsets. For co-occurrence clustering, repertoires with fewer than 30,000 or more than 120,000 public chains were excluded, along with five repertoires with anomalous nucleotide sharing. TCRdb's version of the immuneACCESS table is confined to in-frame rearrangements and falls short of the full clone set. An unresolved V gene accounts for under half of the shortfall where checked; the remainder is of unknown origin. Clonal size and the V and J genes are those of that table, whereas D and trimming came from the DNA. For this sample the table gives about 160,000 clones, of which about 80% were detected only once. The ten most abundant clones make up around 0.98% of the sample.

The cohort was made up of 666 healthy bone marrow donors. Cohort members were all nominally healthy when sampled, although unrecorded immune exposures were likely present. The donor tested CMV seropositive and was one of the 289 seropositive cohort members. Every donor gave a peripheral blood sample, and the peripheral blood mononuclear cells from that sample were used for TCR beta sequencing. Genomic DNA extraction from the blood cell samples was performed with the Qiagen DNeasy Blood Extraction Kit. Looking up the germline V gene (reference sequence) yields CDR1 SEHNR and CDR2 FQNEAQ. V is cut back by 5 bases and J by 3 bases, with 6 bases in the junction unmatched. From its cysteine to its phenylalanine, the CDR3 spans 14 amino acids. Of all the DNA, just the CDR3 is kept, 42 bases in frame from base 1.

Input material: PBMCs. Recombination connected TRBV7-9 to TRBJ2-7, with TRBD2 matching 8 junction bases. The TCR was taken from a woman in her fifties or sixties in good health and CMV-seropositive. The CDR3 here reads CASSAAGVIYEQYF. The nucleotide sequence is given as TGTGCCAGCAGCGCAGCGGGAGTTATCTACGAGCAGTACTTC.